Here is one T cell receptor (beta chain) with its context. Data came from immunoSEQ multiplex PCR; TCRdb stores just in-frame clones and leaves some out. Of roughly 150,000 clones listed, around four fifths were seen once; the top ten hold approximately 2.6%. This specimen comes from a study of blood T cell repertoires in COVID-19. Study overall: Donors in the United States, Italy and Spain gave samples during acute or convalescent COVID-19.

The CDR3 contains 15 residues. Germline V gene lookup returns CDR1 SGHRS and CDR2 YFSETQ. The J segment lost 1 base and the V segment lost 3 bases, leaving 4 bases of the junction unmatched. The sequence was collected from an elderly woman with COVID-19, enrolled during active disease. The rearrangement joins TRBV5-1 to TRBJ2-1, with TRBD1 matching over 7 bases. The sequenced material came from peripheral blood. The CDR3 loop reads CASSYTGVSYNEQFF. DNA for the CDR3: TGCGCCAGCAGCTACACAGGGGTGTCCTACAATGAGCAGTTCTTC.